The 23 T cell receptor beta chains given below trace back to one sample, sequenced in a study of fetal regulatory T cell absence and autoimmunity. Produced via immunoSEQ multiplex PCR; TCRdb's table is partial and in-frame only. This repertoire shows approximately 46,000 clones, roughly four fifths found once; its top ten account for 0.35% to 0.45%. Sequencing was performed on cord blood. The receptors originated from a newborn boy with IPEX syndrome.

This chain connects TRBV11-3 to TRBJ1-1; D uncertain. Germline V gives CDR1 SGHNT, CDR2 YENEEA. V shed 3 bases and J shed 3 bases, with 14 bases lying between them. The CDR3 extends over 15 amino acids. CDR3 sequence: CASSFGSRDYTEAFF. Written as DNA, the CDR3 is TGTGCCAGCAGCTTCGGGTCCCGGGATTACACTGAAGCTTTCTTT.

The chain couples TRBV7-2 to TRBJ2-3; no clear D. This CDR3 region has 16 residues. Germline V gives CDR1 SGHTA, CDR2 FQGNSA. Trimming removed 5 bases from V and 8 bases from J, with 23 bases in between. The CDR3 DNA reads TGTGCCAGCAGCCTCGTCGGGCGCCTGGGCGCGTCTACGCAGTATTTT. It encodes CASSLVGRLGASTQYF.

The chain employs TRBV7-6 and TRBJ2-3; no clear D gene. The CDR3 contains 16 residues. Germline CDR1 reads SGHVS; CDR2 reads FNYEAQ. The ends were cut back, 3 bases at V and 0 bases at J, with 13 bases in the middle. The CDR3 region has the DNA TGTGCCAGCAGCTTTAGGCTGACTCTGAGCACAGATACGCAGTATTTT. Translation: CASSFRLTLSTDTQYF.

This chain uses TRBV27 with TRBJ2-7; 10 bases are a match to TRBD2. The junction had 10 bases not matched to a gene; V was cut back by 8 bases and J by 3 bases. CDR1 is MNHEY and CDR2 is SMNVEV in the germline V gene (reference sequence). The CDR3 is 15 residues long. The CDR3 DNA reads TGTGCCAGCCGGACGAGCGGGGGGGCTTTCTACGAGCAGTACTTC. Translation: CASRTSGGAFYEQYF.

The chain joins TRBV7-9 to TRBJ2-2; TRBD2 matches at 8 bases. V gave up 6 bases and J gave up 0 bases; unmatched junction bases: 0. The CDR3 covers 14 residues. Germline-derived CDR1 and CDR2 are SEHNR and FQNEAQ (reference sequence). This CDR3 reads CASRAGANTGELFF. As DNA, the CDR3 is TGTGCCAGCAGAGCGGGGGCGAACACCGGGGAGCTGTTTTTT.

The CDR3 region is CASSLPRTGGSGELFF. DNA for the CDR3: TGTGCCAGCAGCCTTCCAAGGACAGGGGGCTCCGGGGAGCTGTTTTTT. The J gene is TRBJ2-2, the V gene TRBV7-6, with 11 bases that match TRBD1. Trimming took 5 bases from V and 6 from J; bases not matched to a gene: 8. Germline V gene lookup returns CDR1 SGHVS and CDR2 FNYEAQ. The CDR3 is 16 residues long.

This chain connects TRBV4-1 to TRBJ2-7, with 9 nucleotides matching TRBD1. CDR3 length: 14 amino acids. V gave up 1 base and J gave up 2 bases; unmatched junction bases: 0. The germline V gene has CDR1 MGHRA and CDR2 YSYEKL. The CDR3 sequence is CASSQGQGAYEQYF. The CDR3 nucleotides read TGCGCCAGCAGCCAAGGACAGGGGGCCTACGAGCAGTACTTC.

The chain links TRBV7-9 to TRBJ2-2, with 9 bases identical to TRBD1. The CDR3 totals 19 residues. V shed 4 bases and J 0 bases; nucleotides not matched to a gene: 12. The germline V gene has CDR1 SEHNR and CDR2 FQNEAQ (reference sequence). CDR3 nucleotide sequence: TGTGCCAGCAGCTCGGGACAGGGTTTAAACCCGACGAACACCGGGGAGCTGTTTTTT. This codes for CASSSGQGLNPTNTGELFF.

V and J are TRBV19 and TRBJ2-5; TRBD2 matches at 8 bases. V gave up 0 bases and J gave up 5 bases; unmatched junction bases: 5. Per the germline V gene, CDR1 is LNHDA and CDR2 is SQIVND (reference sequence). This CDR3 is 15 amino acids long. As DNA, the CDR3 is TGTGCCAGTAGTATAGATAGCGGGGTCGGGGAGACCCAGTACTTC. Translated, it gives CASSIDSGVGETQYF.

This clone appeared a few times. The chain joins TRBV21-1 to TRBJ1-5; the D call TRBD1 from the table was never checked on the DNA. TRBV21-1 is a documented pseudogene. The CDR3 has 14 amino acids. This chain's CDR3 is CASSKDQSNQPQHF. CDR3 nucleotides: TGTGCCAGCAGCAAAGACCAGAGCAATCAGCCCCAGCATTTT.

This clone appeared a few times. The chain joins TRBV9 to TRBJ2-7; the match to TRBD2 covers 8 bases. The V gene's germline CDR1 is SGDLS and CDR2 YYNGEE. The CDR3 is 14 residues long. Trimming at V came to 8 bases and at J to 5 bases, leaving 12 bases not matched to a gene. The CDR3 here is CASAEGLGTHEQYF. The DNA of the CDR3 is TGTGCCAGTGCCGAGGGACTAGGAACCCACGAGCAGTACTTC.

The chain couples TRBV7-8 to TRBJ2-1; TRBD2 might be the D (6 bases). V dropped 5 bases and J dropped 3 bases, with 20 bases sitting between them. The CDR3 totals 17 residues. From germline, CDR1 is SGHVS and CDR2 FQNEAQ. CDR3 nucleotides: TGTGCCAGCAGCCCGTCCTACCCTAGCGACTACTACAATGAGCAGTTCTTC. It codes for CASSPSYPSDYYNEQFF.

The table lists this clone with a few counts. V usage is TRBV27 and J usage is TRBJ2-7, with 10 bases that match TRBD2. Germline V gives CDR1 MNHEY, CDR2 SMNVEV (reference sequence). CDR3 size: 15 residues. The V gene end was trimmed by 2 bases and the J gene end by 0 bases; junction bases not matched to a gene: 1. The CDR3 nucleotides read TGTGCCAGCAGTTTAGCTAGCGGGAGCTCCTACGAGCAGTACTTC. This codes for CASSLASGSSYEQYF.

The genes are TRBV6-6 and TRBJ1-5, with D perhaps matching TRBD1 (6 bases). This CDR3 spans 13 amino acids. V lost 6 bases and J 5 bases, leaving 11 bases between the germline ends. CDR1 is MNHNY and CDR2 is SVGAGI in the germline V gene (reference sequence). The CDR3 sequence: CASRGGSDQPQHF. The CDR3 coding sequence is TGTGCCAGCAGAGGGGGGTCCGATCAGCCCCAGCATTTT.

As concerns this clone: A read error may produce the germline difference seen at one junction end. This rearrangement joins TRBV5-1 to TRBJ2-1; 13 nucleotides match TRBD2. Germline CDR1 is SGHRS and CDR2 is YFSETQ. The CDR3 consists of 20 residues. CDR3 sequence (DNA): TGCGCCAGCAGCTTCCGGACGGGACTAGCGGGGATGCTCTCCCACAATGAGCAGTTCTTC. Translated: CASSFRTGLAGMLSHNEQFF.

J is TRBJ1-2 and V is TRBV30, with D possibly being TRBD1 (6 bases). The CDR3 totals 14 residues. Germline assignment: CDR1 GTSNPN and CDR2 SVGIG (reference sequence). V lost 0 bases and J lost 4, with 12 bases in between. CDR3 nucleotide sequence: TGTGCCTGGAGTGTCTCTGGACAGTCCTATGGCTACACCTTC. Protein product: CAWSVSGQSYGYTF.

The sample holds one count of this clone. The same CDR3 can be traced to other DNA sequences in this sample. The genes are TRBV4-1 and TRBJ2-7; no reliable D call. The V end was cut by 0 bases, the J end by 3 bases, with 6 bases between. The germline V gene has CDR1 MGHRA and CDR2 YSYEKL. The CDR3 consists of 13 residues. The CDR3 protein is CASSQDVRYEQYF. The CDR3 DNA reads as TGCGCCAGCAGCCAAGATGTACGCTACGAGCAGTACTTC.

The gene calls are TRBV6-6 and TRBJ1-4, with D possibly being TRBD1 (5 bases). With 2 bases removed from V and 7 bases from J, the gap between germline ends came to 8 bases. Germline V gene lookup returns CDR1 MNHNY and CDR2 SVGAGI (reference sequence). This CDR3 is 13 amino acids long. The CDR3 nucleotides read TGTGCCAGCAGTTACAGGGACGGTGAAAAACTGTTTTTT. The encoded protein is CASSYRDGEKLFF.

The CDR3 bases are TGTGCCAGCAGACAGGGCTATGGCTACACCTTC. This sequence encodes CASRQGYGYTF. The chain couples TRBV6-1 to TRBJ1-2, with D tentatively TRBD1 (6 bases). CDR3 length: 11 residues. Trimming removed 6 bases from V and 4 bases from J, with 6 bases in between. The germline V gene has CDR1 MNHNS and CDR2 SASEGT.

This clone has more than one count but fewer than ten. The rearrangement joins TRBV7-8 to TRBJ2-7; the D is unclear. The CDR3 has 13 residues. Looked up from germline, CDR1 is SGHVS and CDR2 is FQNEAQ. Between the trimmed V and J ends, which lost 4 bases and 3 bases, there was a span of 10 bases. The CDR3 DNA reads TGTGCCAGCAGCTACTCCTTCTACTACGAGCAGTACTTC. Translating it yields CASSYSFYYEQYF.

The J gene is TRBJ2-1, the V gene TRBV7-6; 9 positions match TRBD2. V was pared by 1 base and J by 7 bases, with 8 bases of the junction left unmatched. In germline, CDR1 is SGHVS, CDR2 FNYEAQ. CDR3 length equals 16 residues. CDR3: CASSLDGTSTRNEQFF. CDR3 bases: TGTGCCAGCAGCTTAGACGGGACTAGCACAAGGAATGAGCAGTTCTTC.

The chain combines TRBV5-1 with TRBJ1-1, with TRBD1 matching over 9 bases. V dropped 2 bases and J dropped 1; count of bases not matched to a gene: 12. Germline CDR1 and CDR2: SGHRS and YFSETQ. This CDR3 contains 18 residues. DNA of the CDR3: TGCGCCAGCAGCTTAGCCCGGGACAGGGTGAATGCGAACACTGAAGCTTTCTTT. This encodes CASSLARDRVNANTEAFF.

This rearrangement joins TRBV5-8 to TRBJ2-3; 8 bases match TRBD1. Germline CDR1 is SGHTS and CDR2 is YDEGEE. This CDR3 is built from 17 residues. J was trimmed by 2 bases and V by 1 base; bases with no gene match: 9. This CDR3 reads CASSLWPRDRYTDTQYF. CDR3 sequence (DNA): TGTGCCAGCAGCTTGTGGCCCCGGGACAGGTACACAGATACGCAGTATTTT.